This entry features one T cell receptor beta chain sequence. The method was immunoSEQ multiplex PCR; TCRdb's version includes in-frame clones alone and lacks a portion of them. The table lists about 170,000 clones, less than 85% of them singletons, with around 7% in the top ten. Germline CDR1 LGHDT, CDR2 YNNKEL (reference sequence). Trimming cost V 4 bases and J 3 bases, with 24 bases left between them. This CDR3 region has 18 residues. This sample stems from a study of blood T cell repertoires in COVID-19. The wider study: Sites across the United States, Italy and Spain contributed samples from acute and convalescent COVID-19. PBMCs, B-cell-depleted T cells, or T cells provided the cDNA or gDNA that made up the material.

The chain is built from TRBV3-1 (or the pseudogene TRBV3-2) and TRBJ1-1; a weak D match, TRBD1 (5 bases). The specimen was peripheral blood. The source is a woman aged 40 to 50 with COVID-19, enrolled during active disease. The CDR3 DNA reads TGTGCCAGCAGCCCAGGTTTGGCGACGCCCGGGGGTGACACTGAAGCTTTCTTT. The encoded protein is CASSPGLATPGGDTEAFF.